These 20 T cell receptor beta chains were all obtained from the same sample, sequenced in a study of blood T cells in healthy people across ages. For the second PCR, which ran for 7 to 11 cycles, a sample-barcoded 5' primer and a J-beta primer mix were used. Using its own MiXCR run on the 5' RACE reads, TCRdb lists one record per CDR3 protein. Counted here are around 620,000 distinct CDR3 sequences, 27% occurring once; the ten biggest clones make up about a fifth. The sequencing input was blood. The receptor source for this set is a woman aged 70 to 79 in good health.

This clonotype was counted between two and nine times. V is TRBV7-2 and J is TRBJ2-5, with TRBD2 identical over 10 bases. The junction had 8 bases not matched to a gene; V was cut back by 1 base and J by 0 bases. The CDR3 runs to 18 residues. The germline V gene has CDR1 SGHTA and CDR2 FQGNSA. The CDR3 loop reads CASSLVASGGRYQETQYF. The CDR3 DNA reads TGTGCCAGCAGCTTAGTGGCTAGCGGGGGCCGGTACCAAGAGACCCAGTACTTC.

V gene TRBV10-2 combines with J gene TRBJ2-7; the match to TRBD1 covers 7 bases. V was pared by 3 bases and J by 2 bases, with 10 bases of the junction left unmatched. CDR1 and CDR2 from the germline V gene are WSHSY and SAAADI. There are 16 residues in the CDR3. In DNA form, the CDR3 reads TGCGCCAGCAGTGACTGGACAGGATATAGTGCCTACGAGCAGTACTTC. Its translation is CASSDWTGYSAYEQYF.

This clonotype was seen a handful of times. This chain joins TRBV6-5 and TRBJ1-5; a weak D match, TRBD1 (5 bases). The CDR3 length is 15 residues. Germline assignment: CDR1 MNHEY and CDR2 SVGAGI. V lost 5 bases and J lost 3, with 14 bases in between. Here the CDR3 DNA reads TGTGCCAGCAGTCCGACAGAGCGATTCAATCAGCCCCAGCATTTT. It translates to CASSPTERFNQPQHF.

This clonotype was seen a handful of times. The chain uses TRBV6-5 and TRBJ2-5; tentatively, D is TRBD1 (5 bases). The V gene's germline CDR1 is MNHEY and CDR2 SVGAGI. CDR3 size: 15 residues. V was clipped by 0 bases and J by 8 bases, with 16 bases between them. The CDR3 DNA reads as TGTGCCAGCAGTTACTCTACGACAGCAAGAGATACCCAGTACTTC. Amino acids: CASSYSTTARDTQYF.

This clonotype has a count of ten or more. This chain joins TRBV7-9 and TRBJ2-7; D might be TRBD1 (5 bases). This CDR3 has 14 residues. CDR1 SEHNR and CDR2 FQNEAQ come from the germline V gene (reference sequence). V was cut by 5 bases and J by 1 base, with 12 bases left in between. The CDR3 here is CASSPHQGSYEQYF. Written as DNA, the CDR3 is TGTGCCAGCAGCCCACACCAGGGATCCTACGAGCAGTACTTC.

Concerning this clonotype: One end of the junction fails to match germline, which may point to a read error. The rearrangement joins TRBV29-1 to TRBJ2-1; 7 nucleotides line up with TRBD1. CDR1 is SQVTM, CDR2 ANQGSEA, per germline. The CDR3 extends over 16 amino acids. CDR3 in DNA: TGCAGCGTTCTCTCTCTGAGGGGGCGCGTCTACAATGAGCAGCTCTTC. Translation gives CSVLSLRGRVYNEQLF.

The chain is built from TRBV5-1 and TRBJ2-1; the D is unclear. The J call is uncertain, as TRBJ2-5 better fits the DNA end. Germline V gene data show CDR1 as SGHRS and CDR2 as YFSETQ. The CDR3 covers 16 residues. CDR3 sequence (DNA): TGCGCCAGCAGCTTGGGGTCCGGCCGAGGCGGAGAAACCCAGTACTTC. Its protein product is CASSLGSGRGGETQYF.

This clonotype was detected a few times. A much larger clonotype is one base distant, so this may be a read error. The chain recombines TRBV6-2 or TRBV6-3 with TRBJ2-5; no reliable D call. The CDR3 spans 11 residues. V lost 7 bases and J lost 5, with 8 bases in between. The V gene's germline CDR1 is MNHEY and CDR2 SVGEGT. The CDR3 here is CASNPEETQYF. CDR3 in DNA: TGTGCCAGCAACCCCGAGGAGACCCAGTACTTC.

This rearrangement joins TRBV6-5 to TRBJ2-3, with D unresolved. Trimming pared 2 bases from V and 1 base from J, leaving 13 bases between. Germline lookup yields CDR1 MNHEY and CDR2 SVGAGI. This CDR3 has 16 amino acids. For the CDR3, the DNA is TGTGCCAGCAGTTACAGCGCAGGCTTGGGCACAGATACGCAGTATTTT. Encoded protein: CASSYSAGLGTDTQYF.

This clonotype was counted a few times. The gene calls are TRBV3-1 and TRBJ1-1; 9 positions agree with TRBD1. The CDR3 extends over 18 amino acids. With 1 base clipped from V and 0 bases from J, the junction kept 9 bases outside the gene matches. Germline V gives CDR1 LGHDT, CDR2 YNNKEL (reference sequence). CDR3 residues: CASSQVWGTGTLNTEAFF. The CDR3 DNA sequence: TGTGCCAGCAGCCAAGTTTGGGGGACAGGGACCTTGAACACTGAAGCTTTCTTT.

This clonotype showed up just a few times. This sequence joins TRBV5-1 and TRBJ2-7; D gene uncertain. The CDR3 spans 14 residues. Trimming removed 7 bases from V and 2 bases from J, with 16 bases in between. The germline gives CDR1 SGHRS, CDR2 YFSETQ. The DNA of the CDR3 is TGCGCCAGCCTTTTGTTCTTTTCAACCTACGAGCAGTACTTC. The encoded protein is CASLLFFSTYEQYF.

The chain combines TRBV29-1 with TRBJ1-3, with D unclear. With 6 bases removed from V and 0 bases from J, the gap between germline ends came to 9 bases. The CDR3 totals 13 residues. The germline V gene has CDR1 SQVTM and CDR2 ANQGSEA. The CDR3 DNA reads as TGCAGCGTCCAGACACTCTCTGGAAACACCATATATTTT. Protein: CSVQTLSGNTIYF.

The rearrangement uses TRBV5-1 and TRBJ1-2; maybe TRBD1 (6 bases). The CDR3 runs 16 residues. Per germline, CDR1 SGHRS and CDR2 YFSETQ. V was clipped by 3 bases and J by 0 bases, with 15 bases between them. CDR3 in amino acids: CASSSEGVGANYGYTF. In nucleotides, the CDR3 is TGCGCCAGCAGCTCCGAGGGGGTTGGAGCTAACTATGGCTACACCTTC.

This clonotype is medium-sized in the sample. This rearrangement joins TRBV20-1 to TRBJ2-4, with 14 bases aligning to TRBD2. J gave up 1 base and V 6 bases, and 8 bases lay outside the gene matches. The V gene's germline CDR1 is DFQATT and CDR2 SNEGSKA (reference sequence). The CDR3 covers 17 residues. CDR3 in DNA: TGCAGTGCCCTGACTAGCGGGGGGGATGGGGCCAAAAACATTCAGTACTTC. This sequence encodes CSALTSGGDGAKNIQYF.

V usage is TRBV4-3 and J usage is TRBJ2-1; D may be TRBD1 or TRBD2 (5 bases each). Between the trimmed V and J ends, which lost 0 bases and 5 bases, there was a span of 11 bases. The CDR3 is 15 amino acids. Germline V gives CDR1 LGHNA, CDR2 YSLEER. CDR3 sequence: CASSQDVEGHNEQFF. CDR3 nucleotide sequence: TGCGCCAGCAGCCAAGATGTCGAGGGGCACAATGAGCAGTTCTTC.

This chain uses TRBV12-3 or TRBV12-4 with TRBJ2-4, with D possibly being TRBD1 or TRBD2 (5 bases each). This CDR3 region has 16 residues. V was cut by 6 bases and J by 2 bases, with 17 bases left in between. CDR3 sequence reads: CASSASGAGPKNIQYF. The DNA for the CDR3 is TGTGCCAGCAGCGCCTCCGGGGCAGGGCCCAAAAACATTCAGTACTTC.

The table lists this clonotype with a few counts. This chain links TRBV6-1 with TRBJ2-5; D call uncertain. V lost 7 bases to trimming and J lost 0 bases, with 9 bases between them. Germline CDR1 reads MNHNS; CDR2 reads SASEGT. This CDR3 region has 13 residues. In DNA form, the CDR3 reads TGTGCCAGCACCTTACGCTACCAAGAGACCCAGTACTTC. It translates to CASTLRYQETQYF.

The chain employs TRBV9 and TRBJ2-5; 7 positions match TRBD2. CDR3 length: 16 residues. The trim removed 0 bases at V and 0 bases at J, leaving 5 bases unmatched. Germline V lookup: CDR1 SGDLS, CDR2 YYNGEE. The CDR3 bases are TGTGCCAGCAGCGTAGCTATAGGACTAGACCAAGAGACCCAGTACTTC. This translates into CASSVAIGLDQETQYF.

This clonotype was seen only a few times. The gene calls are TRBV20-1 and TRBJ2-5, with 8 bases matching TRBD2. The closer fit of TRBJ2-1 to the DNA end suggests the J call may be wrong. The CDR3 has 14 residues. The germline V gene encodes CDR1 DFQATT and CDR2 SNEGSKA (reference sequence). The CDR3 DNA reads TGCAGTGCTAGATCCCAGCGGGGGTACAATGAGCAGTTCTTC. This translates into CSARSQRGYNEQFF.

The gene calls are TRBV10-3 and TRBJ1-1; D is uncertain. CDR1 is ENHRY and CDR2 is SYGVKD in the germline V gene. This CDR3 has 13 residues. V shed 5 bases and J shed 1 base, with 8 bases lying between them. The CDR3 sequence: CAISQPGNTEAFF. CDR3 coding DNA: TGTGCCATCAGTCAGCCGGGGAACACTGAAGCTTTCTTT.